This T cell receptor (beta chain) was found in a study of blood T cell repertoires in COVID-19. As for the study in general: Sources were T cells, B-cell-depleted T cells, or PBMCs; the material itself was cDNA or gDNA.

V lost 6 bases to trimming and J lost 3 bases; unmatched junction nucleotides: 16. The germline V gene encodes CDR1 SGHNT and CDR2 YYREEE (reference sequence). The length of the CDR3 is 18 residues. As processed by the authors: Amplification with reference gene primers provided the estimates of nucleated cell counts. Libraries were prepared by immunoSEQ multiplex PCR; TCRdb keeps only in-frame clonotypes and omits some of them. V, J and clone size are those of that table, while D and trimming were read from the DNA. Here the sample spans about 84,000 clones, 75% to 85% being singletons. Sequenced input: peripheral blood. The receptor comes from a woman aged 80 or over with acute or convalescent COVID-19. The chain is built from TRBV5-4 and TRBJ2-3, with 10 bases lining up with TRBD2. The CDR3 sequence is CASTDSPRSGRATDTQYF. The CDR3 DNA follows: TGTGCCAGCACGGACAGCCCCCGGAGCGGGAGGGCGACAGATACGCAGTATTTT.